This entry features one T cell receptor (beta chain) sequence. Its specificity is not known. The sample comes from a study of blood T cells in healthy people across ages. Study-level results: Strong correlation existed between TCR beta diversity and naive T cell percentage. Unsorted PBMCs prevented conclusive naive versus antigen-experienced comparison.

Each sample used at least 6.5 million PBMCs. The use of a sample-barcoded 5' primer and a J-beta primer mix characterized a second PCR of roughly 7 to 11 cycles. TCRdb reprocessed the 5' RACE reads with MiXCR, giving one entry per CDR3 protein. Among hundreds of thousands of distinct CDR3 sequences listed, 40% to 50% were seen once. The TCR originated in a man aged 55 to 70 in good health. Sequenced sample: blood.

This chain's CDR3 is CASSQDRQGANYNEQFF. CDR3 in DNA: TGTGCCAGCAGCCAAGATCGTCAGGGGGCTAATTACAATGAGCAGTTCTTC. The V gene is TRBV14, the J gene TRBJ2-1; 8 bases map to TRBD1. V gave up 0 bases and J gave up 4 bases; unmatched junction bases: 8. Germline CDR1 reads SGHDN; CDR2 reads FVKESK. CDR3 size: 17 residues.